The 4 T cell receptor beta chains given below trace back to one sample, sequenced in a study of blood T cell repertoires in COVID-19 (TCRdb year 2020). The library was generated by the immunoSEQ multiplex PCR assay. The immuneACCESS repertoire file appears here via TCRdb, limited to in-frame rearrangements. These files lack a portion of the clones; in checked studies, under half of the deficit traces to unresolved V genes, and the cause of the others is not known. This sample gives under 150,000 clones in total; around 81% of them show up just once. The leading ten clones occupy roughly 2.9% of the sample. The sequencing input was peripheral blood. These receptors were obtained from a woman between 40 and 55 years old with active or convalescent COVID-19.

The V call is TRBV27, the J call TRBJ1-2, with D tentatively TRBD1 (5 bases). This CDR3 spans 14 amino acids. The V gene lost 6 bases and the J gene lost 8 bases, with 19 bases spanning the gap. CDR1 and CDR2 from the germline V gene are MNHEY and SMNVEV (reference sequence). CDR3: CASRKEGADRGYTF. In nucleotides, the CDR3 is TGTGCCAGCAGGAAGGAAGGGGCGGATAGGGGCTACACCTTC.

The chain recombines TRBV6-1 with TRBJ2-7; 9 nucleotides line up with TRBD2. Germline CDR1 is MNHNS and CDR2 is SASEGT. This CDR3 is built from 16 residues. Germline trimming cut 4 bases from V and 2 bases from J; bases unmatched to any gene: 9. CDR3 DNA: TGTGCCAGCAGTGGAGCACGGCTAGCGGGACCCTACGAGCAGTACTTC. Protein product: CASSGARLAGPYEQYF.

This rearrangement joins TRBV29-1 to TRBJ2-7, with D tentatively TRBD1 (5 bases). The CDR3 runs 13 residues. V was pared by 5 bases and J by 0 bases, with 11 bases between. CDR1 SQVTM and CDR2 ANQGSEA come from the germline V gene. The CDR3 here is CSVSTRDSYEQYF. In DNA, the CDR3 is TGCAGCGTTAGTACCAGGGACTCCTACGAGCAGTACTTC.

This chain joins TRBV4-1 and TRBJ1-1; TRBD1 agrees at 8 bases. The CDR3 length is 16 residues. The J segment lost 3 bases and the V segment lost 1 base, leaving 7 bases of the junction unmatched. Germline assignment: CDR1 MGHRA and CDR2 YSYEKL. CDR3 sequence (DNA): TGCGCCAGCAGCCAAGCAGGGGGCGCCCCGGACACTGAAGCTTTCTTT. Amino acid sequence: CASSQAGGAPDTEAFF.